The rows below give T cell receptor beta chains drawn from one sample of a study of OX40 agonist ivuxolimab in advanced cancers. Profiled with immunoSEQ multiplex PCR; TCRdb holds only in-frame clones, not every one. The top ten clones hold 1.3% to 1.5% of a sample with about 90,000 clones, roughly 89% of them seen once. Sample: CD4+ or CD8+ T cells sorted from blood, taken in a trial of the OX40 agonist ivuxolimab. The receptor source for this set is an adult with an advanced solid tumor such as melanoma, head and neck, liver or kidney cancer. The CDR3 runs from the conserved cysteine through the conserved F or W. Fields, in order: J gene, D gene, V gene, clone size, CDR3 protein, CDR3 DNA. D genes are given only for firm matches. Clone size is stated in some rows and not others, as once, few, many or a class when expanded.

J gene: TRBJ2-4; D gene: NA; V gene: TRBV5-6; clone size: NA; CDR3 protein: CASSFRTGKGTQAKNIQYF; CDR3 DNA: TGTGCCAGCAGCTTCCGGACGGGGAAAGGAACCCAAGCCAAAAACATTCAGTACTTC
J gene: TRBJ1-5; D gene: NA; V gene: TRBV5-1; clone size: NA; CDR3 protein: CASSPTFGGGNSNQPQHF; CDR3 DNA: TGCGCCAGCAGCCCCACTTTCGGGGGGGGGAATAGCAATCAGCCCCAGCATTTT
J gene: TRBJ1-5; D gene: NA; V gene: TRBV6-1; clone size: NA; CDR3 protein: CASSEVGQGFQPQHF; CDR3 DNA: TGTGCCAGCAGTGAAGTGGGGCAGGGGTTTCAGCCCCAGCATTTT
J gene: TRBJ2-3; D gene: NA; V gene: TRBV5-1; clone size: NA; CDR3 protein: CASSLARGVNTDTQYF; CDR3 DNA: TGCGCCAGCAGCTTGGCTCGCGGCGTTAACACAGATACGCAGTATTTT
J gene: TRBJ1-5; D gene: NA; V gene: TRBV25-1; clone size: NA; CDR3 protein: CASSEHGSYQPQHF; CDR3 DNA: TGTGCCAGCAGTGAACATGGATCTTATCAGCCCCAGCATTTT
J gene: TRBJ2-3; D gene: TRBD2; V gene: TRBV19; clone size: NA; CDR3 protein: CASNPLASDTQYF; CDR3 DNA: TGTGCCAGTAACCCACTAGCGTCGGATACGCAGTATTTT
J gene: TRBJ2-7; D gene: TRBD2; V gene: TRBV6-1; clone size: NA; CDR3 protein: CASSEDGLAGRLEQYF; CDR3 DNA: TGTGCCAGCAGTGAAGACGGACTAGCGGGGCGTCTCGAGCAGTACTTC
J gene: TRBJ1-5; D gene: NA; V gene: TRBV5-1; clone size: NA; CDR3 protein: CASSLDQGSGQPQHF; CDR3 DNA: TGCGCCAGCAGCTTGGATCAGGGGTCGGGTCAGCCCCAGCATTTT
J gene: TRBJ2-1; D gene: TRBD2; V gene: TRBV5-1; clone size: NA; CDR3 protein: CASSGTATSGSPTEQFF; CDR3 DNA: TGCGCCAGCAGCGGGACAGCTACTAGCGGGAGCCCCACTGAGCAGTTCTTC
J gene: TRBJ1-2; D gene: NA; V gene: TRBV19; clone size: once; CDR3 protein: CASSRGMDGYTF; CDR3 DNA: TGTGCCAGTAGTAGGGGGATGGATGGCTACACCTTC
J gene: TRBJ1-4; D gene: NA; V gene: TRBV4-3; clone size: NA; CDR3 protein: CASSPQIIHEKLFF; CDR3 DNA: TGCGCCAGCAGCCCCCAAATAATCCACGAAAAACTGTTTTTT
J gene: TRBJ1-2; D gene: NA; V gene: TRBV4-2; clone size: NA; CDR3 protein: CASSQDRKAKGYTF; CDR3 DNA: TGTGCCAGCAGCCAAGATCGGAAGGCCAAGGGCTACACCTTC
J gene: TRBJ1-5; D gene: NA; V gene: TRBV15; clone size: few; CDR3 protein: CATSPRDPRDTLGPQHF; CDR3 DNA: TGTGCCACCAGCCCAAGAGATCCCCGGGACACTCTAGGGCCCCAGCATTTT
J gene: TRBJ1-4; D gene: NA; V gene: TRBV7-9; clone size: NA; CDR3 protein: CASSARGAGSNEKLFF; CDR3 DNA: TGTGCCAGCAGCGCTCGGGGGGCCGGGTCTAATGAAAAACTGTTTTTT
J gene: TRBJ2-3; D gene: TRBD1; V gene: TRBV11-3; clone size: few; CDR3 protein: CASSLGGQASGTDTQYF; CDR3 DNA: TGTGCCAGCAGCTTAGGGGGACAGGCCTCGGGCACAGATACGCAGTATTTT
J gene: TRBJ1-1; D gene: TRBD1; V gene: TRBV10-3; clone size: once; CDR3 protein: CAISARQGVRTEAFF; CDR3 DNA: TGTGCCATCAGTGCCCGACAGGGAGTGAGGACTGAAGCTTTCTTT
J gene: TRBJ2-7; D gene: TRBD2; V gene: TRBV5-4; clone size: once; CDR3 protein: CASSSMTSGVTYEQYF; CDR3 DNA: TGTGCCAGCAGCTCGATGACTAGCGGGGTTACCTACGAGCAGTACTTC
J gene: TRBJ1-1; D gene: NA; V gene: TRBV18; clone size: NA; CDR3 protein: CASSPGTVNTEAFF; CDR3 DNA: TGTGCCAGCTCACCAGGGACGGTGAACACTGAAGCTTTCTTT
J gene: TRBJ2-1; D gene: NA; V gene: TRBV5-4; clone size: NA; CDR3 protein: CASSLPSDEQFF; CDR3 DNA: TGTGCCAGCAGCTTGCCCTCCGATGAGCAGTTCTTC
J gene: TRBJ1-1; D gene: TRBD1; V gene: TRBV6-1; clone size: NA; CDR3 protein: CASSDGDSSAVTEAFF; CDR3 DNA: TGTGCCAGCAGTGATGGGGACAGCTCCGCGGTCACTGAAGCTTTCTTT
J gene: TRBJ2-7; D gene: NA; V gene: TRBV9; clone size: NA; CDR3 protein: CASSVGDLLYEQYF; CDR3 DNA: TGTGCCAGCAGCGTTGGGGACCTTTTATACGAGCAGTACTTC
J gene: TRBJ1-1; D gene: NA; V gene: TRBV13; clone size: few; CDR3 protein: CASSLMGVDTEAFF; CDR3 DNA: TGTGCCAGCAGCTTAATGGGGGTTGACACTGAAGCTTTCTTT
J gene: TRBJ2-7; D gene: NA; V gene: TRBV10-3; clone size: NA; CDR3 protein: CAITSGAGPYEQYF; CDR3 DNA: TGTGCCATCACCTCCGGGGCAGGGCCCTACGAGCAGTACTTC
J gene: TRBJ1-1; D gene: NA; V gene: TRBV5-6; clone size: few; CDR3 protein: CASSLGWGSEAFF; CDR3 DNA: TGTGCCAGCAGCTTGGGTTGGGGAAGTGAAGCTTTCTTT
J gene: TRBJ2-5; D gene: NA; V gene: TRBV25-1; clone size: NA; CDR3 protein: CASSAASQETQYF; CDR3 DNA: TGTGCCAGCAGTGCTGCCTCCCAGGAGACCCAGTACTTC
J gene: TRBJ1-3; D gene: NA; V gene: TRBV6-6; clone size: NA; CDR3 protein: CASKYRVNTIYF; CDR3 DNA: TGTGCCAGCAAATACAGGGTTAACACCATATATTTT
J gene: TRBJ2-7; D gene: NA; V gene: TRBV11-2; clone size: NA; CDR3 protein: CASSSTQGASYEQYF; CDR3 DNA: TGTGCCAGCAGCTCTACACAGGGAGCCTCCTACGAGCAGTACTTC
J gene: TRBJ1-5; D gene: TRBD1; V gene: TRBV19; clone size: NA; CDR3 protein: CASSMFGDRDNQPQHF; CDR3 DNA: TGTGCCAGTAGTATGTTCGGGGACAGGGATAATCAGCCCCAGCATTTT
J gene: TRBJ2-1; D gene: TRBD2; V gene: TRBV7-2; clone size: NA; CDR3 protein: CASSLVRGGNEQFF; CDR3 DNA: TGTGCCAGCAGCTTAGTACGGGGGGGCAATGAGCAGTTCTTC
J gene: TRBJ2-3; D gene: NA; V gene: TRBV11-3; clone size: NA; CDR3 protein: CASSLGASLSTDTQYF; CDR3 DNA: TGTGCCAGCAGCTTGGGGGCTAGCCTGAGCACAGATACGCAGTATTTT
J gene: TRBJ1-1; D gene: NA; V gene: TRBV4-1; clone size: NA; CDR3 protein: CASSQERAMNTEAFF; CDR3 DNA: TGCGCCAGCAGCCAAGAAAGGGCCATGAACACTGAAGCTTTCTTT
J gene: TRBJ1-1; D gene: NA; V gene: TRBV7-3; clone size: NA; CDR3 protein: CASSPRPGRATEAFF; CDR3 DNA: TGTGCCAGCAGCCCGCGACCGGGGAGGGCCACTGAAGCTTTCTTT
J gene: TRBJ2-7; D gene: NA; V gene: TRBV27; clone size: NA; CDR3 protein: CASSPQRNSYEQYF; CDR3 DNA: TGTGCCAGCAGTCCTCAGCGGAACTCCTACGAGCAGTACTTC
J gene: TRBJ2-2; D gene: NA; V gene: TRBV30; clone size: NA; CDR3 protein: CAWSTEVRGTGELFF; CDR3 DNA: TGTGCCTGGAGTACCGAGGTGCGAGGCACCGGGGAGCTGTTTTTT
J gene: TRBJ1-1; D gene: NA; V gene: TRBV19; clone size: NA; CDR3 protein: CASSKESENTEAFF; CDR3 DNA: TGTGCCAGTAGTAAGGAGAGTGAGAACACTGAAGCTTTCTTT
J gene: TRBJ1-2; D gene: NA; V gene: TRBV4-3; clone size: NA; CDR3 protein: CASSQDLQQGGYTF; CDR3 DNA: TGCGCCAGCAGCCAAGATCTTCAACAGGGTGGCTACACCTTC
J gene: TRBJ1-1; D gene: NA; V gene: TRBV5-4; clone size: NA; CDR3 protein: CASSLRGDGTEAFF; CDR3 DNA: TGTGCCAGCAGCTTACGGGGGGATGGGACTGAAGCTTTCTTT
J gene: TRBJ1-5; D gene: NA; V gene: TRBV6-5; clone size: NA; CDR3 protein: CASSRGDQPQHF; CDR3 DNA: TGTGCCAGCAGCCGGGGGGATCAGCCCCAGCATTTT
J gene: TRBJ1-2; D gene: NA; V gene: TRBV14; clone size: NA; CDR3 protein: CASSPLNLVYGYTF; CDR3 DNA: TGTGCCAGCAGCCCCCTGAACCTTGTTTATGGCTACACCTTC
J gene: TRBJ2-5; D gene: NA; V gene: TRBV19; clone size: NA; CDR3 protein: CASTSRGGSGLKTQYF; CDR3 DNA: TGTGCCAGTACCTCGAGAGGGGGTAGCGGGTTGAAGACCCAGTACTTC
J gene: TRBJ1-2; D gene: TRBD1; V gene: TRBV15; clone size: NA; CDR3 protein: CATSRVSGGVSGYTF; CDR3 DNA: TGTGCCACCAGCAGAGTGTCAGGGGGTGTTTCAGGCTACACCTTC
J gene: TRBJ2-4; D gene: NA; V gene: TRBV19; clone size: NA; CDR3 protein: CASSIDRYQSQNIQYF; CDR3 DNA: TGTGCCAGTAGTATCGACAGATACCAGAGCCAAAACATTCAGTACTTC
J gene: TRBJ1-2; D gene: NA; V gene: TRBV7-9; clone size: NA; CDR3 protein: CASSPPGVYGYTF; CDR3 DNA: TGTGCCAGCAGCCCCCCCGGGGTCTATGGCTACACCTTC
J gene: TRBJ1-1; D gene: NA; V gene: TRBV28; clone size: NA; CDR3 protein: CASSLGREMNTEAFF; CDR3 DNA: TGTGCCAGCAGTTTAGGGCGGGAGATGAACACTGAAGCTTTCTTT
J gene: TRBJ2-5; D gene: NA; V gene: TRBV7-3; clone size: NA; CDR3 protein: CASSLTGVPETQYF; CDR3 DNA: TGTGCCAGCAGCTTAACGGGGGTCCCAGAGACCCAGTACTTC
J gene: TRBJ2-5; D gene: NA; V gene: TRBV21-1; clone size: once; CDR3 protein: CARTSFGSHRKETQYF; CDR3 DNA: TGTGCCAGAACCTCATTCGGCAGCCACCGAAAAGAGACCCAGTACTTC
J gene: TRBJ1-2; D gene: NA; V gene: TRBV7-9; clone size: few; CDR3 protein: CASSLEAAMYYGYTF; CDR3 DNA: TGTGCCAGCAGCTTAGAGGCAGCCATGTACTATGGCTACACCTTC
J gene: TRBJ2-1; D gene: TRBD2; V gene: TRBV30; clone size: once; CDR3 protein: CAWGGVSIYNEQFF; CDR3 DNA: TGTGCCTGGGGGGGGGTCAGCATTTACAATGAGCAGTTCTTC
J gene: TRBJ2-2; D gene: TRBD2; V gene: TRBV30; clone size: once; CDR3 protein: CAWSEPSGRRSRNGGELFF; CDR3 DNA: TGTGCCTGGAGTGAGCCTAGCGGGAGAAGATCTAGGAACGGCGGGGAGCTGTTTTTT
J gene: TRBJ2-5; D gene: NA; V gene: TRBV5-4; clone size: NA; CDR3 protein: CASSWGVGGRRETQYF; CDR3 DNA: TGTGCCAGCAGCTGGGGTGTTGGGGGGCGGAGGGAGACCCAGTACTTC
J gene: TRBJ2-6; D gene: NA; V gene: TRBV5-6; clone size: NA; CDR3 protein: CASSLVGQLFSGANVLTF; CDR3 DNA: TGTGCCAGCAGCTTGGTTGGACAGCTCTTCTCTGGGGCCAACGTCCTGACTTTC